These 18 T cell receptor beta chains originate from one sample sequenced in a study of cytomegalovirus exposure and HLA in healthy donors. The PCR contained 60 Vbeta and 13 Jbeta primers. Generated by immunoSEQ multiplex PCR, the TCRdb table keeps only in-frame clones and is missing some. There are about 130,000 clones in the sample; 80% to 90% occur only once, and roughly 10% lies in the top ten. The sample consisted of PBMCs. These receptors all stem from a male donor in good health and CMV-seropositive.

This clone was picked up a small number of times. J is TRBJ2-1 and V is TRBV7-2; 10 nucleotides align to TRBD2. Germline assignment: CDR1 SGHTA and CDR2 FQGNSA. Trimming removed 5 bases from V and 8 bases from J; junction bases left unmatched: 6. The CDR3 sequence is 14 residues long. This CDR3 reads CASSSGRARDEQFF. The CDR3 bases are TGTGCCAGCAGCAGCGGGAGGGCTCGCGATGAGCAGTTCTTC.

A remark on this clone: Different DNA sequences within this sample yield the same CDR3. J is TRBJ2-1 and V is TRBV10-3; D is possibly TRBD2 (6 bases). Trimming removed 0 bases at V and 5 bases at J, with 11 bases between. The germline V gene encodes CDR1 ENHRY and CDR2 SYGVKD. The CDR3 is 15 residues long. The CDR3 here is CAISESPGSDNEQFF. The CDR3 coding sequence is TGTGCCATCAGTGAGTCACCCGGGAGTGACAATGAGCAGTTCTTC.

CDR3 region: CASSLDFLTDTQYF. The CDR3 nucleotides are TGTGCCAGCAGCTTAGACTTCCTCACAGATACGCAGTATTTT. The chain carries TRBV7-2 and TRBJ2-3, with D unclear. The germline CDR1 and CDR2 sequences are SGHTA and FQGNSA. Trimming shortened V by 1 base and J by 2 bases, and 7 bases separated the two germline ends. The CDR3 is made up of 14 amino acids.

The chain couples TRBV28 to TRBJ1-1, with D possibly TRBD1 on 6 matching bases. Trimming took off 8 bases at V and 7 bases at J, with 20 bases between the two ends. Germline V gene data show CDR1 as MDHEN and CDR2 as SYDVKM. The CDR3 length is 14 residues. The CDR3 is CASLPSGTLIEAFF. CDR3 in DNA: TGTGCCAGCCTACCATCCGGGACACTCATTGAAGCTTTCTTT.

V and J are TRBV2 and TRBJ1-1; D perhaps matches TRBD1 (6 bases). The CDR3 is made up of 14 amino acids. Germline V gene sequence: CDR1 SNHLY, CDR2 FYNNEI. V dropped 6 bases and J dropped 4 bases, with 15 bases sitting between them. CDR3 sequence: CASRAVRGATEAFF. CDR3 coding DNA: TGTGCCAGCAGGGCTGTCAGGGGAGCCACTGAAGCTTTCTTT.

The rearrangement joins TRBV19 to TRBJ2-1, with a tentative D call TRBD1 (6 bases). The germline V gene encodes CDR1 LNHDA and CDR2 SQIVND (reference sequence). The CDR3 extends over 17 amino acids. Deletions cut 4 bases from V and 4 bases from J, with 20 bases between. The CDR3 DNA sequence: TGTGCCAGTAGTAGTCGACAGGAGGCGTGGGTGTACAATGAGCAGTTCTTC. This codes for CASSSRQEAWVYNEQFF. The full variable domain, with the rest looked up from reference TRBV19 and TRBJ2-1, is DGGITQSPKYLFRKEGQNVTLSCEQNLNHDAMYWYRQDPGQGLRLIYYSQIVNDFQKGDIAEGYSVSREKKESFPLTVTSAQKNPTAFYLCASSSRQEAWVYNEQFFGPGTRLTVL.

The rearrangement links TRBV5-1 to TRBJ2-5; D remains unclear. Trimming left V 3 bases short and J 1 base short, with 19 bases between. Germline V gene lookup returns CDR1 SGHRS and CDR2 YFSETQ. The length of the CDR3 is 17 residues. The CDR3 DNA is TGCGCCAGCAGCTCCTGGCCCCCCGGTGAGCGCCAAGAGACCCAGTACTTC. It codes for CASSSWPPGERQETQYF.

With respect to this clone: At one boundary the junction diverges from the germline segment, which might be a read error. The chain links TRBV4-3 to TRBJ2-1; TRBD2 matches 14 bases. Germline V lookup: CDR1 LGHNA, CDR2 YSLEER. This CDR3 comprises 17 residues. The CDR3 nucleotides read TGCGCCAGCAGCCACTCTGGACTAGCGGGGGGCTACAATGTGCAGTTCTTC. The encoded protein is CASSHSGLAGGYNVQFF.

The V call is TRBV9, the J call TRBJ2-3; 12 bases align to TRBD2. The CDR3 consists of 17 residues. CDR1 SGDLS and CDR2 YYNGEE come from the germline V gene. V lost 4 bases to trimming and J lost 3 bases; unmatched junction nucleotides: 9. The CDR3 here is CASSTLAGGVDTDTQYF. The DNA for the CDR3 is TGTGCCAGCAGCACCCTAGCGGGAGGGGTTGATACAGATACGCAGTATTTT. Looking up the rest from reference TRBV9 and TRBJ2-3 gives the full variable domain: DSGVTQTPKHLITATGQRVTLRCSPRSGDLSVYWYQQSLDQGLQFLIQYYNGEERAKGNILERFSAQQFPDLHSELNLSSLELGDSALYFCASSTLAGGVDTDTQYFGPGTRLTVL.

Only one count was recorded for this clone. DNA for the CDR3: TGCGCCAGCAGCTGGCGGGCACTAGCGGATAACAATGAGCAGTTCTTC. It codes for CASSWRALADNNEQFF. The V and J genes are TRBV5-1 and TRBJ2-1, with 8 bases identical to TRBD2. The J segment lost 5 bases and the V segment lost 3 bases, leaving 10 bases of the junction unmatched. The CDR3 runs to 16 residues. Germline V gene lookup returns CDR1 SGHRS and CDR2 YFSETQ.

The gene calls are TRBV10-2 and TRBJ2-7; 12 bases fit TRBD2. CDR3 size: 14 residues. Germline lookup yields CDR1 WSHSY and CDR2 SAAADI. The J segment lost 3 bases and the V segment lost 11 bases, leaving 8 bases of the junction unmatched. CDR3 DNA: TGCGCCGCGGCACTAGCGGGAGGAAACTACGAGCAGTACTTC. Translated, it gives CAAALAGGNYEQYF.

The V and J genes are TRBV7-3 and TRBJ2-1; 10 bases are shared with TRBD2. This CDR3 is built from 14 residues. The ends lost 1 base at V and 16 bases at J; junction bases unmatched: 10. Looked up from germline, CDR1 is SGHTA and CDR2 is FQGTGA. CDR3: CASSLSSSGSLLFF. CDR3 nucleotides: TGTGCCAGCAGCTTAAGTTCTAGCGGGAGTTTGTTATTCTTC.

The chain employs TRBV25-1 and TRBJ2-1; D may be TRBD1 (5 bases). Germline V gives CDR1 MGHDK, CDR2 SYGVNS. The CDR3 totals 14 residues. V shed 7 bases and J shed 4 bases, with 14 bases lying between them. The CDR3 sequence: CASKGVYSYNEQFF. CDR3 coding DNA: TGTGCCAGCAAAGGGGTTTACTCGTACAATGAGCAGTTCTTC.

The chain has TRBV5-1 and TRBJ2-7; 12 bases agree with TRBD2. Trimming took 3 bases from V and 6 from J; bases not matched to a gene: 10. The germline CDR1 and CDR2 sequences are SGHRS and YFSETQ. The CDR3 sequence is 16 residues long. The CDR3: CASSSNLAGGPAEQYF. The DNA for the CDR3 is TGCGCCAGCAGCTCAAATCTAGCGGGAGGGCCGGCCGAGCAGTACTTC.

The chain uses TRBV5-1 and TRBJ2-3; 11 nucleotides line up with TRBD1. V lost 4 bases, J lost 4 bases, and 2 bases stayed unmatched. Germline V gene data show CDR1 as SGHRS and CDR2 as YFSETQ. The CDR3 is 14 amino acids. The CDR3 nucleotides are TGCGCCAGCAGCCCGGGACAGGGGGCAGATACGCAGTATTTT. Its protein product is CASSPGQGADTQYF. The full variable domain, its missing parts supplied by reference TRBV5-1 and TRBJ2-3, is KAGVTQTPRYLIKTRGQQVTLSCSPISGHRSVSWYQQTPGQGLQFLFEYFSETQRNKGNFPGRFSGRQFSNSRSEMNVSTLELGDSALYLCASSPGQGADTQYFGPGTRLTVL.

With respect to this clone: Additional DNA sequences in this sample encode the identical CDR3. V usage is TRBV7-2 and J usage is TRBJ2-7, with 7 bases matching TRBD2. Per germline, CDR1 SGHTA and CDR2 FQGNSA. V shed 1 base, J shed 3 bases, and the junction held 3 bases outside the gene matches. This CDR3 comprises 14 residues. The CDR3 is CASSLGGGSYEQYF. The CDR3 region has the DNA TGTGCCAGCAGCTTAGGAGGCGGGAGCTACGAGCAGTACTTC.

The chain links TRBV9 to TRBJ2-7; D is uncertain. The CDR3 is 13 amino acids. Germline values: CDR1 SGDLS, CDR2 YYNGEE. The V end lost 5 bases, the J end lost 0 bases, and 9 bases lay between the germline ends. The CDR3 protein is CASSKSPSYEQYF. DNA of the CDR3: TGTGCCAGCAGTAAGAGCCCCTCCTACGAGCAGTACTTC.

CDR3 amino acids: CASSGPGYGYTF. In nucleotides, the CDR3 is TGTGCCAGCAGTGGACCAGGCTATGGCTACACCTTC. This rearrangement joins TRBV25-1 to TRBJ1-2; no firm D call. Deletions cut 4 bases from V and 4 bases from J, with 7 bases between. Germline loops: CDR1 MGHDK, CDR2 SYGVNS. The CDR3 totals 12 residues.